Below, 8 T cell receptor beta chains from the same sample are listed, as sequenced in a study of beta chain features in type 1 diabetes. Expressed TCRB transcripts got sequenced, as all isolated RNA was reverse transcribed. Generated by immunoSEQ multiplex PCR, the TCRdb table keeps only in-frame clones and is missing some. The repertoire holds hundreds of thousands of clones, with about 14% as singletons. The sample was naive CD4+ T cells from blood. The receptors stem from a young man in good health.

The CDR3 here is CASSILAGVVNNEQFF. The CDR3 DNA sequence: TGTGCCAGTAGTATCCTAGCGGGAGTGGTTAACAATGAGCAGTTCTTC. This chain joins TRBV19 and TRBJ2-1; 10 bases map to TRBD2. Trimming at V came to 3 bases and at J to 5 bases, leaving 7 bases not matched to a gene. Per the germline V gene, CDR1 is LNHDA and CDR2 is SQIVND (reference sequence). This CDR3 is 16 amino acids long.

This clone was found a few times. CDR3 in DNA: TGTGCCAGCAGTCTCTATACTAACCCGGACACCGCCTACGAGCAGTACTTC. Translating it yields CASSLYTNPDTAYEQYF. The chain is built from TRBV27 and TRBJ2-7; the D gene is possibly TRBD1 (5 bases). The CDR3 totals 17 residues. Trimming shortened V by 5 bases and J by 2 bases, and 22 bases separated the two germline ends. The germline V gene encodes CDR1 MNHEY and CDR2 SMNVEV (reference sequence).

The CDR3 DNA follows: TGTGCCAGCAGCGGTTCGGGAGGGAATTCACCCCTCCACTTT. It specifies CASSGSGGNSPLHF. The chain carries TRBV7-3 and TRBJ1-6; D uncertain. Between the trimmed V and J ends, which lost 5 bases and 7 bases, there was a span of 12 bases. CDR3 length equals 14 residues. CDR1 is SGHTA, CDR2 FQGTGA, per germline.

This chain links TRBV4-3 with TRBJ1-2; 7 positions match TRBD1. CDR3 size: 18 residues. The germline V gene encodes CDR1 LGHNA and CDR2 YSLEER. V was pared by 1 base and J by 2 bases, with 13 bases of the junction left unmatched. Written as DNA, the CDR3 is TGCGCCAGCAGCCAAGGTCCTGGGCTGCAGGGGGGCAACTATGGCTACACCTTC. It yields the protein CASSQGPGLQGGNYGYTF.

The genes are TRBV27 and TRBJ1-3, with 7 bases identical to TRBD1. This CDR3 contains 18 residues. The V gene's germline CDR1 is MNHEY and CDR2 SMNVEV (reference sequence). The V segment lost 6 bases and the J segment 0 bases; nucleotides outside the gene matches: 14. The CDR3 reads CASREGRTGPISGNTIYF. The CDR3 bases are TGTGCCAGCAGGGAAGGAAGGACAGGTCCGATCTCTGGAAACACCATATATTTT.

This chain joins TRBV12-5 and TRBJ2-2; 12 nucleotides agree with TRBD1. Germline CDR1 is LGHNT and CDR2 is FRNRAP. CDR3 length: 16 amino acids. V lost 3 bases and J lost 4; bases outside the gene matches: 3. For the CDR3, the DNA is TGTGCTAGTGGTTTATTGGGACAGGGGGCCACCGGGGAGCTGTTTTTT. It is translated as CASGLLGQGATGELFF.

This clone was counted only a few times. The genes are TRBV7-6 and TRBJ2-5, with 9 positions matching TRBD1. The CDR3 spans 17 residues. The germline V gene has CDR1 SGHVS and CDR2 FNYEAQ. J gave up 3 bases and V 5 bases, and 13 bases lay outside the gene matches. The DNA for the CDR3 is TGTGCCAGCAGCCCCCGTTACAGGGGGCGTTCCGAAGAGACCCAGTACTTC. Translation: CASSPRYRGRSEETQYF.

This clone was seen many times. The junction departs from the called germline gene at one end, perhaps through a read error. CDR3 sequence: CASSEGTSNQPQHF. The DNA for the CDR3 is TGTGCCAGCAGCGAAGGGACAAGCAATCAGCCCCAGCATTTT. The V call is TRBV2, the J call TRBJ1-5; a possible D gene is TRBD1 (6 bases). Germline loops: CDR1 SNHLY, CDR2 FYNNEI. This CDR3 has 14 residues.